Presented here are 8 T cell receptor beta chains from one specimen sequenced in a study of blood T cells in healthy people across ages. A second PCR, run for roughly 7 to 11 cycles, used a sample-barcoded 5' primer plus a J-beta primer mix. One entry per CDR3 protein, called by TCRdb with MiXCR from the 5' RACE reads. This table has about 670,000 distinct CDR3 sequences, 45% to 60% appearing once. The sample consisted of blood. The receptors here all came from a woman of 80 years or more in good health.

About this clonotype itself: Just one base apart from a much larger clone, this may be a read error. J is TRBJ2-5 and V is TRBV6-1, with a possible D match to TRBD2 (5 bases). The end of the DNA aligns better with TRBJ2-7, so the J call may be wrong. The germline gives CDR1 MNHNS, CDR2 SASEGT. The CDR3 is made up of 14 amino acids. The DNA for the CDR3 is TGTGCCAGCAGTGCAAAATCCGAGGGCGGCGAGCAGTACTTC. Encoded protein: CASSAKSEGGEQYF.

V and J are TRBV20-1 and TRBJ2-1, with TRBD2 matching over 14 bases. The ends lost 5 bases at V and 6 bases at J; junction bases unmatched: 3. CDR3 length: 14 amino acids. Germline loops: CDR1 DFQATT, CDR2 SNEGSKA (reference sequence). CDR3 amino acids: CSAGTSGSSNEQFF. CDR3 DNA: TGCAGTGCTGGGACTAGCGGGAGTAGCAATGAGCAGTTCTTC.

This clonotype was seen many times. The V call is TRBV29-1, the J call TRBJ2-5; either TRBD1 or TRBD2 may supply D (5 bases each). CDR1 and CDR2 from the germline V gene are SQVTM and ANQGSEA. There are 17 residues in the CDR3. V gave up 0 bases and J gave up 2 bases, with 19 bases separating them. The CDR3 spells CSVEDWGVGVRQETQYF. DNA for the CDR3: TGCAGCGTTGAAGATTGGGGTGTGGGGGTACGGCAAGAGACCCAGTACTTC.

The chain recombines TRBV6-5 with TRBJ2-3; TRBD2 agrees at 7 bases. The CDR3 is made up of 16 amino acids. V dropped 0 bases and J dropped 2; count of bases not matched to a gene: 5. Per germline, CDR1 MNHEY and CDR2 SVGAGI. The CDR3 is CASSYSGLEDTDTQYF. The CDR3 region has the DNA TGTGCCAGCAGTTACTCAGGACTAGAGGACACAGATACGCAGTATTTT.

To note about this clonotype: It may be a read error: a sequence one base away is much more abundant. V and J are TRBV7-3 and TRBJ2-5; either TRBD1 or TRBD2 may supply D (6 bases each). Germline V gene data show CDR1 as SGHTA and CDR2 as FQGTGA. V was clipped by 2 bases and J by 11 bases, with 18 bases between them. The length of the CDR3 is 14 residues. This CDR3 reads CASSLRGQYNEQYF. CDR3 nucleotide sequence: TGTGCCAGCAGCTTACGGGGGCAATACAATGAGCAGTACTTC.

On this clonotype itself: A much bigger clone sits one base away, suggesting this may be a read error. The chain links TRBV28 to TRBJ2-7, with 11 bases aligning to TRBD2. The CDR3 is 15 residues long. Germline CDR1 is MDHEN and CDR2 is SYDVKM. V lost 10 bases, J lost 7 bases, and 15 bases stayed unmatched. CDR3 DNA sequence: TGTGCCACCGGCCGCGGGACTAGCGGTGGCAATGAGCAGTACTTC. It yields the protein CATGRGTSGGNEQYF.

This clonotype was seen only a few times. A read error may account for a junction end that differs from germline. CDR3 region: CSVEGAQGKYERYF. The CDR3 DNA is TGCAGCGTTGAAGGGGCGCAGGGGAAATACGAGCGGTACTTC. The genes are TRBV29-1 and TRBJ2-7, with D possibly matching TRBD1 (6 bases). Germline V gives CDR1 SQVTM, CDR2 ANQGSEA. The CDR3 contains 14 residues.

This clonotype was observed at least ten times. The genes are TRBV5-6 and TRBJ2-1; no definite D call. V dropped 0 bases and J dropped 7 bases, with 8 bases sitting between them. This CDR3 is 13 amino acids long. Germline assignment: CDR1 SGHDT and CDR2 YYEEEE. In DNA form, the CDR3 reads TGTGCCAGCAGCTTGGATGTTATTAATGAGCAGTTCTTC. It yields the protein CASSLDVINEQFF.